This T cell receptor beta chain was profiled in a study of T-cell memory formation after mild COVID-19. This clonotype was detected many times. Germline CDR1 reads SEHNR; CDR2 reads FQNEAQ (reference sequence). V trimming: 5 bases; J trimming: 4 bases; junction bases outside the gene matches: 9. The CDR3 runs to 16 residues. Using its own MiXCR run on the 5' RACE reads, TCRdb lists one record per CDR3 protein. The sample holds 300,000 to 350,000 distinct CDR3 sequences, roughly an eighth seen once. The source material was PBMCs or a T cell subset sorted from them (not recorded which). This TCR was recovered from a man aged 18 to 29 who had mild COVID-19 (a few samples of this study predate the infection). Cell type and time point are not known. The chain joins TRBV7-9 to TRBJ2-5; 11 nucleotides line up with TRBD2. The CDR3 sequence: CASSLPSGGIRETQYF. The CDR3 bases are TGTGCCAGCAGCCTTCCTAGCGGGGGGATAAGAGAGACCCAGTACTTC. Full variable domain (missing parts from reference TRBV7-9 and TRBJ2-5): DTGVSQNPRHKITKRGQNVTFRCDPISEHNRLYWYRQTLGQGPEFLTYFQNEAQLEKSRLLSDRFSAERPKGSFSTLEIQRTEQGDSAMYLCASSLPSGGIRETQYFGPGTRLLVL.